This TCR beta chain was obtained from a study of T-cell memory formation after mild COVID-19. In the study overall: Most TCR clusters belonged to a single donor.

Each CDR3 protein is one row after TCRdb ran MiXCR on the 5' RACE reads. This table holds around 140,000 distinct CDR3 sequences, under 7% found once. Trimming took 5 bases from V and 0 from J, leaving 13 bases between them. The CDR3 has 15 residues. A few counts support this clonotype. The sample taken for sequencing was PBMCs or a T cell subset sorted from them (not recorded which). The V call is TRBV12-3 or TRBV12-4, the J call TRBJ1-2, with a weak D call TRBD1 (6 bases). The TCR sequence derives from an adult woman who had mild COVID-19 (a few samples of this study predate the infection). Cell type and time point are not known. The CDR3 here is CASSKTGIANYGYTF. The DNA for the CDR3 is TGTGCCAGCAGTAAGACAGGTATCGCTAACTATGGCTACACCTTC.